Below are 23 T cell receptor beta chains sequenced from a single sample in a study of T cells of healthy individuals (dated by TCRdb to the late 2010s). The library was built by means of 5' RACE. TCRdb names Illumina MiSeq as the instrument used. In TCRdb, the public reads were trimmed at Q25 with fastp and aligned with MiXCR, with productive beta chains retained. Every distinct CDR3 protein forms one entry, paired with its most common genes and DNA. This sample has approximately 100,000 distinct CDR3 sequences in its table, and approximately 15% of those were observed once. The ten most abundant clones make up 6.2% of the sample. These receptors were obtained from a human donor in good health.

This sequence joins TRBV24-1 and TRBJ2-5, with D perhaps matching TRBD1 (6 bases). The CDR3 is made up of 15 amino acids. Germline values: CDR1 KGHDR, CDR2 SFDVKD. Trimming took off 3 bases at V and 4 bases at J, with 14 bases between the two ends. DNA for the CDR3: TGTGCCACCAGTGATAGGGGGTCAGGAGGAGAGACCCAGTACTTC. It codes for CATSDRGSGGETQYF.

V is TRBV19 and J is TRBJ2-1; TRBD2 aligns across 11 bases. CDR1 LNHDA and CDR2 SQIVND come from the germline V gene (reference sequence). J lost 2 bases, V lost 0 bases, and 12 bases had no gene match. This CDR3 has 20 residues. The CDR3 DNA reads TGTGCCAGTAGTATAGAAATAGCAAGTAGCGGGAGGGCACCCTACAATGAGCAGTTCTTC. Translation gives CASSIEIASSGRAPYNEQFF.

This clonotype was detected ten times or more. V usage is TRBV20-1 and J usage is TRBJ2-5, with a possible D match to TRBD2 (5 bases). Per germline, CDR1 DFQATT and CDR2 SNEGSKA (reference sequence). This CDR3 is 14 amino acids long. Trimming took off 3 bases at V and 5 bases at J, with 16 bases between the two ends. CDR3 amino acids: CSASVTGVGETQYF. The CDR3 region has the DNA TGCAGTGCTAGCGTAACCGGGGTTGGGGAGACCCAGTACTTC.

This clonotype was counted a few times. The chain joins TRBV4-3 to TRBJ2-3; D not resolved. CDR1 LGHNA and CDR2 YSLEER come from the germline V gene. The CDR3 runs 16 residues. V lost 1 base to trimming and J lost 2 bases, with 13 bases between them. The CDR3 DNA reads TGCGCCAGCAGCCAAGCCCGAGGTGGAATCACAGATACGCAGTATTTT. Translation gives CASSQARGGITDTQYF.

This clonotype has more than one count but fewer than ten. The DNA for the CDR3 is TGTGCCAGCAGCTTAAGGCCTACGGGGGGGGGACCGAACACTGAAGCTTTCTTT. The encoded protein is CASSLRPTGGGPNTEAFF. The chain is built from TRBV7-9 and TRBJ1-1; tentatively, D is TRBD1 (5 bases). V lost 2 bases and J 1 base, leaving 20 bases between the germline ends. This CDR3 has 18 residues. The germline V gene has CDR1 SEHNR and CDR2 FQNEAQ (reference sequence).

In DNA form, the CDR3 reads TGTGCCAGCAGTACGATCGGGGGGGACCACGAGCAGTACTTC. This codes for CASSTIGGDHEQYF. This chain uses TRBV6-6 with TRBJ2-7; 8 nucleotides align to TRBD2. Germline-derived CDR1 and CDR2 are MNHNY and SVGAGI (reference sequence). With 5 bases clipped from V and 5 bases from J, the junction kept 8 bases outside the gene matches. The CDR3 loop spans 14 amino acids.

Many counts were recorded for this clonotype. The J gene is TRBJ2-7, the V gene TRBV18, with 10 bases that match TRBD2. The CDR3 totals 17 residues. Germline assignment: CDR1 KGHSH and CDR2 LQKENI. V lost 6 bases to trimming and J lost 0 bases; unmatched junction nucleotides: 11. The CDR3 sequence is CASSPLAGDLRSYEQYF. The DNA of the CDR3 is TGTGCCAGCTCCCCCCTAGCGGGAGACCTTCGCTCCTACGAGCAGTACTTC.

The gene calls are TRBV6-2 or TRBV6-3 and TRBJ2-7, with 7 bases identical to TRBD1. Losses at the gene ends were 4 bases for V and 4 bases for J; bases not matched to a gene: 4. Germline loops: CDR1 MNHEY, CDR2 SVGEGT. This CDR3 spans 13 amino acids. CDR3 region: CASSWDSGYEQYF. DNA for the CDR3: TGTGCCAGCAGTTGGGACAGTGGGTACGAGCAGTACTTC.

This clonotype has more than one count but fewer than ten. The rearrangement uses TRBV5-1 and TRBJ2-2, with 10 bases fitting TRBD1. Germline assignment: CDR1 SGHRS and CDR2 YFSETQ. CDR3 length equals 16 residues. The trim removed 4 bases at V and 4 bases at J, leaving 7 bases unmatched. The CDR3 DNA reads as TGCGCCAGCAGCCCGGGACAGGGGATCGGCACCGGGGAGCTGTTTTTT. The encoded protein is CASSPGQGIGTGELFF. Drawing the rest from reference TRBV5-1 and TRBJ2-2, the complete variable domain is KAGVTQTPRYLIKTRGQQVTLSCSPISGHRSVSWYQQTPGQGLQFLFEYFSETQRNKGNFPGRFSGRQFSNSRSEMNVSTLELGDSALYLCASSPGQGIGTGELFFGEGSRLTVL.

This clonotype has just a few counts. This chain links TRBV6-2 or TRBV6-3 with TRBJ2-7; 9 nucleotides match TRBD1. Germline V gene lookup returns CDR1 MNHEY and CDR2 SVGEGT. CDR3 length: 16 residues. V dropped 4 bases and J dropped 2; count of bases not matched to a gene: 9. The CDR3 loop reads CASSSRDRVFTYEQYF. The CDR3 DNA follows: TGTGCCAGCAGTTCCCGGGACAGGGTCTTTACCTACGAGCAGTACTTC.

This clonotype was seen repeatedly, ten times or more. The V gene is TRBV20-1, the J gene TRBJ2-5; no definite D call. V lost 3 bases to trimming and J lost 4 bases, with 18 bases between them. The V gene's germline CDR1 is DFQATT and CDR2 SNEGSKA (reference sequence). CDR3 length: 15 amino acids. CDR3 nucleotides: TGCAGTGCTAGGAAGGGCGGCGTTACCTCAGAGACCCAGTACTTC. Translating gives CSARKGGVTSETQYF.

The rearrangement joins TRBV12-3 or TRBV12-4 to TRBJ2-2, with TRBD1 as a possible D gene (6 bases). The length of the CDR3 is 14 residues. V was trimmed by 4 bases and J by 2 bases, leaving 8 bases between them. The CDR3, as DNA: TGTGCCAGCAGTTACAGGGCTAACACCGGGGAGCTGTTTTTT. It translates to CASSYRANTGELFF.

V and J are TRBV12-3 or TRBV12-4 and TRBJ2-2; 7 nucleotides align to TRBD2. This CDR3 is 14 amino acids long. V gave up 9 bases and J gave up 8 bases; unmatched junction bases: 12. CDR3 protein: CASAAGAINGELFF. DNA of the CDR3: TGTGCCAGTGCGGCGGGAGCCATCAATGGGGAGCTGTTTTTT.

This clonotype was counted ten times or more. The CDR3 reads CASSPKAGAEAFF. The CDR3 coding sequence is TGTGCCAGCAGCCCAAAGGCGGGGGCCGAAGCTTTCTTT. The chain combines TRBV7-9 with TRBJ1-1, with D possibly being TRBD1 (6 bases). The CDR3 loop spans 13 amino acids. V shed 5 bases and J shed 8 bases, with 15 bases lying between them. From germline, CDR1 is SEHNR and CDR2 FQNEAQ (reference sequence).

The J gene is TRBJ2-3, the V gene TRBV7-9; 7 nucleotides agree with TRBD2. CDR3 length: 13 residues. J was trimmed by 12 bases and V by 5 bases; bases with no gene match: 11. Germline CDR1 reads SEHNR; CDR2 reads FQNEAQ (reference sequence). The CDR3 loop reads CASSPSGAGEQYF. The CDR3 DNA reads TGTGCCAGCAGCCCTAGCGGCGCGGGGGAACAGTATTTT. The whole variable domain, remainder taken from reference TRBV7-9 and TRBJ2-3, is DTGVSQNPRHKITKRGQNVTFRCDPISEHNRLYWYRQTLGQGPEFLTYFQNEAQLEKSRLLSDRFSAERPKGSFSTLEIQRTEQGDSAMYLCASSPSGAGEQYFGPGTRLTVL.

CDR3 region: CAWRQGPETQYF. CDR3 nucleotides: TGTGCCTGGCGGCAGGGACCGGAGACCCAGTACTTC. V and J are TRBV30 and TRBJ2-5, with D perhaps being TRBD1 or TRBD2 (5 bases each). Trimming took 5 bases from V and 5 from J, leaving 12 bases between them. Germline CDR1 GTSNPN, CDR2 SVGIG (reference sequence). This CDR3 has 12 amino acids.

CDR3 bases: TGCAGTACATTACTACAGGGGAGACTAGCGAGGAAAGGGGGTTACAATGAGCAGTTCTTC. Its translation is CSTLLQGRLARKGGYNEQFF. This sequence joins TRBV20-1 and TRBJ2-1; D may be TRBD2 (8 bases). The CDR3 covers 20 residues. CDR1 is DFQATT, CDR2 SNEGSKA, per germline (reference sequence). V gave up 8 bases and J gave up 4 bases, with 36 bases separating them.

The V call is TRBV5-1, the J call TRBJ2-5, with 8 bases identical to TRBD2. V shed 3 bases and J 5 bases; nucleotides not matched to a gene: 6. Germline lookup yields CDR1 SGHRS and CDR2 YFSETQ. The CDR3 has 14 residues. CDR3 sequence (DNA): TGCGCCAGCAGCTCGGACAGCGGGGGTGAGACCCAGTACTTC. Its translation: CASSSDSGGETQYF.

The V gene is TRBV7-2, the J gene TRBJ2-1; D is uncertain. Germline CDR1 and CDR2: SGHTA and FQGNSA. Trimming stripped 1 base from V and 0 bases from J, with 7 bases between. This CDR3 region has 15 residues. The CDR3 loop reads CASSLGPTSYNEQFF. The CDR3 nucleotides read TGTGCCAGCAGCTTAGGACCTACCTCCTACAATGAGCAGTTCTTC.

This clonotype was observed a few times. J is TRBJ2-2 and V is TRBV2; the D is unclear. The CDR3 totals 14 residues. CDR1 and CDR2 (germline): SNHLY, FYNNEI. With 10 bases removed from V and 3 bases from J, the gap between germline ends came to 15 bases. The CDR3 coding sequence is TGTGCCATAAGAGACGGATCCTACACCGGGGAGCTGTTTTTT. Its translation: CAIRDGSYTGELFF.

This clonotype was observed a few times. The rearrangement uses TRBV7-2 and TRBJ1-3; tentative D call: TRBD1 (5 bases). The V end lost 2 bases, the J end lost 4 bases, and 12 bases lay between the germline ends. The germline V gene has CDR1 SGHTA and CDR2 FQGNSA. This CDR3 has 15 residues. The CDR3 coding sequence is TGTGCCAGCAGCTTACAAATCAGGGAAGGAAACACCATATATTTT. This codes for CASSLQIREGNTIYF. Full variable domain (rest looked up from reference TRBV7-2 and TRBJ1-3): GAGVSQSPSNKVTEKGKDVELRCDPISGHTALYWYRQSLGQGLEFLIYFQGNSAPDKSGLPSDRFSAERTGGSVSTLTIQRTQQEDSAVYLCASSLQIREGNTIYFGEGSWLTVV.

This clonotype was detected ten times or more. The rearrangement links TRBV28 to TRBJ2-7, with D unclear. CDR3 length equals 16 residues. Per germline, CDR1 MDHEN and CDR2 SYDVKM. Trimming stripped 5 bases from V and 3 bases from J, with 20 bases between. CDR3 coding DNA: TGTGCCAGCAGTCCAACCTTAGGACCCACACTCTACGAGCAGTACTTC. It codes for CASSPTLGPTLYEQYF.

This clonotype was found many times. The V gene is TRBV3-1, the J gene TRBJ2-4, with D perhaps TRBD2 (6 bases). The CDR3 is 17 residues long. Trimming stripped 0 bases from V and 0 bases from J, with 12 bases between. Germline assignment: CDR1 LGHDT and CDR2 YNNKEL (reference sequence). Here the CDR3 DNA reads TGTGCCAGCAGCCAAGATTTGGGGGGTAGAGCCAAAAACATTCAGTACTTC. This translates into CASSQDLGGRAKNIQYF.